This T cell receptor beta chain derives from a study of cytomegalovirus exposure and HLA in healthy donors. This CDR3 region has 15 residues. Germline CDR1 PRHDT, CDR2 FYEKMQ (reference sequence). The ends were cut back, 5 bases at V and 5 bases at J, with 18 bases in the middle. On this clone: Its target is unknown.

Study-level findings and limits: An analysis done earlier found most TCR beta V segments productive about 87% or about 30% of the time.

The PCR employed 60 Vbeta primers together with 13 Jbeta primers. Sequencing was performed with immunoSEQ multiplex PCR; in TCRdb, only in-frame clones are kept and a portion is missing. The sample includes 200,000 to 250,000 clones, around 80% of them seen just once. The chain has TRBV13 and TRBJ1-1, with a possible D match to TRBD1 (6 bases). Material: PBMCs. This TCR derives from a woman aged 40 to 49 in good health and CMV-seronegative. The CDR3 sequence is CASSHMGGASTEAFF. CDR3 in DNA: TGTGCCAGCAGCCACATGGGGGGGGCTAGTACTGAAGCTTTCTTT.